This TCR beta chain originates from a study of response to subunit inactivated influenza vaccine. Study-level results: Authors suggested each seasonal flu vaccination may recruit only limited numbers of new T cells.

A note on this clonotype: What it binds is not known.

Germline V lookup: CDR1 GTSNPN, CDR2 SVGIG (reference sequence). With 5 bases removed from V and 8 bases from J, the gap between germline ends came to 9 bases. The length of the CDR3 is 11 residues. MiXCR was run by TCRdb on the RT-PCR reads, yielding one entry per CDR3 protein. The repertoire has 450,000 to 550,000 distinct CDR3 sequences, about 25% of them found once; the top ten carry about 1.9%. The TCR comes from a man aged 50 or older who received an inactivated influenza vaccine. Here the sequenced sample was CD4+ T cells sorted from PBMCs, taken more than 4 days after vaccination. This chain uses TRBV30 with TRBJ1-4, with TRBD1 as a possible D gene (5 bases). This CDR3 reads CAWLRGEKLFF. CDR3 bases: TGTGCCTGGCTTCGGGGGGAAAAACTGTTTTTT.